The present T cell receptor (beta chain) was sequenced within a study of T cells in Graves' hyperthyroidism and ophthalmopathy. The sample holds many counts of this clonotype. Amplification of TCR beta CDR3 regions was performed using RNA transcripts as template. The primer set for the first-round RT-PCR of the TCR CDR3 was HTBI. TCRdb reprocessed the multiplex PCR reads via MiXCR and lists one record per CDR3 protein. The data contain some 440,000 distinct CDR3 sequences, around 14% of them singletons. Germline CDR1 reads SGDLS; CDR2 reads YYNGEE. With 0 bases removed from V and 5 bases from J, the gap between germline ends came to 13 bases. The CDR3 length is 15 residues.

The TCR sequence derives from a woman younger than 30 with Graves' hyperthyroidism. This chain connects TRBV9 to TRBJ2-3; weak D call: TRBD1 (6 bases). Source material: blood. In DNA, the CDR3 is TGTGCCAGCAGCGTAGTAGGGGGAGCCGGAGATACGCAGTATTTT. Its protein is CASSVVGGAGDTQYF.